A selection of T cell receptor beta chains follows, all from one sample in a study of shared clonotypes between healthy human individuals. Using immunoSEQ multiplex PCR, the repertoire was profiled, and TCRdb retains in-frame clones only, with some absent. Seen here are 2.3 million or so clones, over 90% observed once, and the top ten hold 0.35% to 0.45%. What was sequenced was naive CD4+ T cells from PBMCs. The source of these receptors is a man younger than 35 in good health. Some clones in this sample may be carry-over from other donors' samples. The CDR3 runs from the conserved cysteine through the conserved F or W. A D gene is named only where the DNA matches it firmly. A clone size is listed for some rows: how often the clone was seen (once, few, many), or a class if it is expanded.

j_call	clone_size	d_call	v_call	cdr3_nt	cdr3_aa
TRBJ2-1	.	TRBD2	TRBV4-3	TGCGCCAGCAGCCAATTTCCCGGGACTAGCGGGATCTCCTACAATGAGCAGTTCTTC	CASSQFPGTSGISYNEQFF
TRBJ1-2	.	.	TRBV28	TGTGCCAGCAGTCACTTTTGGCAGTTCTCTAACTATGGCTACACCTTC	CASSHFWQFSNYGYTF
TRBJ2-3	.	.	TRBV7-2	TGTGCCAGCAGCTTAAGGGGACTGAGCACAGATACGCAGTATTTT	CASSLRGLSTDTQYF
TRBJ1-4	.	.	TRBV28	TGTGCCAGCAGTTTAAGCCAGGGTGAAGAAAAACTGTTTTTT	CASSLSQGEEKLFF
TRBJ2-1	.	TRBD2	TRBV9	TGTGCCAGCAGCGTAGAGCCTAGCGGGTACCACAATGAGCAGTTCTTC	CASSVEPSGYHNEQFF
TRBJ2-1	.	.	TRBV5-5	TGTGCCAGCAGCTTGGAGGGTAGCGGCACCTACAATGAGCAGTTCTTC	CASSLEGSGTYNEQFF
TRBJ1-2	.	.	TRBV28	TGTGCCAGCAGTTTTCAGGGGACATATGGCTACACCTTC	CASSFQGTYGYTF
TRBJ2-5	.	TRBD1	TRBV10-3	TGTGCCACTATGGGACAGGGGGACCAAGAGACCCAGTACTTC	CATMGQGDQETQYF
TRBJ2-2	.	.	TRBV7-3	TGTGCCAGCAGCGGGAGCGGGCTGAGGAACACCGGGGAGCTGTTTTTT	CASSGSGLRNTGELFF
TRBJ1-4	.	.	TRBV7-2	TGTGCCAGCAGCTTTTCTGGGACGGCCGGTAATGAAAAACTGTTTTTT	CASSFSGTAGNEKLFF
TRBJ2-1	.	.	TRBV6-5	TGTGCCAGCAGTTACTCGGGTGTTTATGGAGTACAGTTCTTC	CASSYSGVYGVQFF
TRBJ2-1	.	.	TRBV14	TGTGCCAGCAGCCTTGATCGTTCCCAGTTCTTC	CASSLDRSQFF
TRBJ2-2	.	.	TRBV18	TGTGCCAGCTCACCAGCTAGGGCTGCCGGGGAGCTGTTTTTT	CASSPARAAGELFF
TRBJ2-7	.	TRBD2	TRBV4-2	TGTGCCAGCAGCGTTGGGACTAGCGGGAGGGTTAACTACGAGCAGTACTTC	CASSVGTSGRVNYEQYF
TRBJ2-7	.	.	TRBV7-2	TGTGCCAGCAGCTTAGTACTCTCCGAGCAGTACTTC	CASSLVLSEQYF
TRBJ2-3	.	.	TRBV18	TGTGCCAGCTCACCACTCCCCGGGGAGCTAGGCACAGATACGCAGTATTTT	CASSPLPGELGTDTQYF
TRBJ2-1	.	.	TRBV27	TGTGCCAGCAGTCGTCGGGTCTTGGGGGAGCAGTTCTTC	CASSRRVLGEQFF
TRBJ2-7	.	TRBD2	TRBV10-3	TGTGCCATCAGTTTAGCGGGAGAGGACTACGAGCAGTACTTC	CAISLAGEDYEQYF
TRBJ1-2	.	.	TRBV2	TGTGCCAGCAGTAGAGACGAGGGTGGGTACTATGGCTACACCTTC	CASSRDEGGYYGYTF
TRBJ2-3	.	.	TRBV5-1	TGCGCCAGCAGCCAGACTAGAAGCACAGATACGCAGTATTTT	CASSQTRSTDTQYF
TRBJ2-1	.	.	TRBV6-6	TGTGCCAGCAGTTGGGGGCCGAGCTCCTACAATGAGCAGTTCTTC	CASSWGPSSYNEQFF
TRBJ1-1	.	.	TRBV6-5	TGTGCCAGCAGTTACTCGACTGTGAACACTGAAGCTTTCTTT	CASSYSTVNTEAFF
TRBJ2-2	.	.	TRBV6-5	TGTGCCAGCACCGAGTGGAACACCGGGGAGCTGTTTTTT	CASTEWNTGELFF
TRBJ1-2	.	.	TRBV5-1	TGCGCCAGCAGCCTCGCCGGCCGAAACTATGGCTACACCTTC	CASSLAGRNYGYTF
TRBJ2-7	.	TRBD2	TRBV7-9	TGTGCCAGCAGCTATAGCGGGAGGGCCTCATACGAGCAGTACTTC	CASSYSGRASYEQYF
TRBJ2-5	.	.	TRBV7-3	TGTGCCAGCAGCTCCAGGTTGCAAGAGACCCAGTACTTC	CASSSRLQETQYF
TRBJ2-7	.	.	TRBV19	TGTGCCAGTAGTATCGGAAGCTCCTACGAGCAGTACTTC	CASSIGSSYEQYF
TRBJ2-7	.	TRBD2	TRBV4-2	TGTGCCAGCAGCCCTGCCAGGAGTAGCGGGATTTTCGACGAGCAGTACTTC	CASSPARSSGIFDEQYF
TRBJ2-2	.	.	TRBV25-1	TGTGCCAGCAGTGTGACAGGAAGGGCGCGAGCCTTCGGGGAGCTGTTTTTT	CASSVTGRARAFGELFF
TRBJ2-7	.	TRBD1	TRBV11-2	TGTGCCAGCAGCTTCCGGGACAGTAGCTCCTACGAGCAGTACTTC	CASSFRDSSSYEQYF
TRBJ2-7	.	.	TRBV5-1	TGCGCCAGCAGACGGGGACAGTCCGGGACTAGATTCGAGCAGTACTTC	CASRRGQSGTRFEQYF
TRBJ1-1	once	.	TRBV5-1	TGCGCCAGCAGCTTTAATACGCCGAACACTGAAGCTTTCTTT	CASSFNTPNTEAFF
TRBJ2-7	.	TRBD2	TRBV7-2	TGTGCCAGCAGCACCGGACTAGCGGGAGTGAGCGAGCAGTACTTC	CASSTGLAGVSEQYF
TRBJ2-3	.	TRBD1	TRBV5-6	TGTGCCAGCAGCTTGCAGCCAGGGGGTTTCGCAGATACGCAGTATTTT	CASSLQPGGFADTQYF
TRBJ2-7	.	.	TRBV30	TGTGCCTGGAGTGTTCTGTCTGGCGAGCAGTACTTC	CAWSVLSGEQYF
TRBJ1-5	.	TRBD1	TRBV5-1	TGCGCCAGCAGCTTGGGTAGGCCCGGGACAGGGACGAATCAGCCCCAGCATTTT	CASSLGRPGTGTNQPQHF
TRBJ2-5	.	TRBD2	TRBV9	TGTGCCAGCAGCCCCTGGCTAGCGGGAAGGCAAGAGACCCAGTACTTC	CASSPWLAGRQETQYF
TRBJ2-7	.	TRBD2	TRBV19	TGTGCCAGTAGTATACTAGCGGGATACAACGAGCAGTACTTC	CASSILAGYNEQYF
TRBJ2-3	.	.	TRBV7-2	TGTGCCAGCGGGTGGAGGGGAGGAGGTAGCACAGATACGCAGTATTTT	CASGWRGGGSTDTQYF